The 24 T cell receptor beta chains listed next were all sequenced from one sample in a study of graft-versus-host responses after intestinal transplantation. Some clones are missing from TCRdb's copy, which holds only in-frame ones; the method was immunoSEQ multiplex PCR. This table holds 35,000 to 45,000 clones, approximately 94% found once. The antigens of these receptors remain unknown. Sample: unstimulated CD4+ T cells sorted from spleen or lymph node cells, taken before transplant. The receptors were gathered from a human donor who was the organ donor for an intestinal transplant.

CDR3 in DNA: TGTGCCAGCAGCCCCGGGACAGGACTTAACTATGGCTACACCTTC. Its translation: CASSPGTGLNYGYTF. The J gene is TRBJ1-2, the V gene TRBV6-6, with 8 positions matching TRBD1. The CDR3 runs to 15 residues. CDR1 and CDR2 from the germline V gene are MNHNY and SVGAGI (reference sequence). The ends lost 6 bases at V and 1 base at J; junction bases unmatched: 7.

The rearrangement joins TRBV7-2 to TRBJ2-1; D is unresolved. Looked up from germline, CDR1 is SGHTA and CDR2 is FQGNSA. With 1 base removed from V and 0 bases from J, the gap between germline ends came to 4 bases. CDR3 length equals 14 residues. The CDR3 DNA follows: TGTGCCAGCAGCTTAGTAGACTCCTACAATGAGCAGTTCTTC. Residues: CASSLVDSYNEQFF.

CDR3 nucleotides: TGTGCCTCCGCTGGCAGGGAGACCCAGTACTTC. Translating gives CASAGRETQYF. The chain couples TRBV30 to TRBJ2-5; D gene uncertain. The V end lost 7 bases, the J end lost 5 bases, and 11 bases lay between the germline ends. Germline CDR1 GTSNPN, CDR2 SVGIG (reference sequence). The CDR3 covers 11 residues.

The chain couples TRBV5-1 to TRBJ2-1, with TRBD1 matching over 10 bases. V shed 4 bases, J shed 4 bases, and the junction held 8 bases outside the gene matches. This CDR3 has 16 residues. Germline CDR1 reads SGHRS; CDR2 reads YFSETQ. The CDR3 loop reads CASSLRQGAFYNEQFF. For the CDR3, the DNA is TGCGCCAGCAGCCTACGACAGGGGGCATTTTACAATGAGCAGTTCTTC.

The chain combines TRBV29-1 with TRBJ1-2, with a possible D match to TRBD1 (5 bases). V was trimmed by 2 bases and J by 4 bases, leaving 5 bases between them. The germline V gene has CDR1 SQVTM and CDR2 ANQGSEA. The CDR3 is made up of 11 amino acids. As DNA, the CDR3 is TGCAGCGTTGAACAGGGCTATGGCTACACCTTC. It encodes CSVEQGYGYTF.

This rearrangement joins TRBV27 to TRBJ1-6; a weak D match, TRBD1 (6 bases). Germline assignment: CDR1 MNHEY and CDR2 SMNVEV (reference sequence). V was pared by 5 bases and J by 10 bases, with 12 bases between. The CDR3 sequence is 13 residues long. The CDR3 DNA sequence: TGTGCCAGCAGTCAAAAACAGGGATCACCCCTCCACTTT. It is translated as CASSQKQGSPLHF.

The J gene is TRBJ2-4, the V gene TRBV2; perhaps D is TRBD1 or TRBD2 (6 bases each). Per germline, CDR1 SNHLY and CDR2 FYNNEI. The CDR3 has 12 amino acids. The ends were cut back, 11 bases at V and 4 bases at J, with 12 bases in the middle. CDR3 amino acids: CASTGAKNIQYF. The DNA of the CDR3 is TGTGCCTCTACGGGGGCGAAAAACATTCAGTACTTC.

The rearrangement joins TRBV6-1 to TRBJ2-3, with D uncertain. The CDR3 consists of 13 residues. Germline-derived CDR1 and CDR2 are MNHNS and SASEGT. With 1 base removed from V and 2 bases from J, the gap between germline ends came to 4 bases. The CDR3 loop reads CASSEGYTDTQYF. The CDR3 coding sequence is TGTGCCAGCAGTGAAGGCTACACAGATACGCAGTATTTT.

The chain carries TRBV7-7 and TRBJ2-3, with D perhaps TRBD1 (5 bases). CDR1 and CDR2 (germline): SSHAT, FNYEAQ (reference sequence). CDR3 size: 14 residues. V was trimmed by 5 bases and J by 1 base, leaving 10 bases between them. This CDR3 is CASSPAGRTDTQYF. The CDR3 nucleotides are TGTGCCAGCAGCCCGGCAGGGCGCACAGATACGCAGTATTTT.

This chain links TRBV29-1 with TRBJ2-4; 7 nucleotides align to TRBD1. CDR3 length: 14 residues. In germline, CDR1 is SQVTM, CDR2 ANQGSEA. J lost 0 bases, V lost 5 bases, and 4 bases had no gene match. Written as DNA, the CDR3 is TGCAGCGTTTCGGACAGGCTAGCCAAAAACATTCAGTACTTC. Translation gives CSVSDRLAKNIQYF. Variable domain in full (rest from reference TRBV29-1 and TRBJ2-4): SAVISQKPSRDICQRGTSLTIQCQVDSQVTMMFWYRQQPGQSLTLIATANQGSEATYESGFVIDKFPISRPNLTFSTLTVSNMSPEDSSIYLCSVSDRLAKNIQYFGAGTRLSVL.

This chain joins TRBV4-2 and TRBJ2-5; a weak D match, TRBD2 (6 bases). Germline lookup yields CDR1 LGHNA and CDR2 YNFKEQ. The ends were cut back, 0 bases at V and 9 bases at J, with 20 bases in the middle. This CDR3 is 16 amino acids long. For the CDR3, the DNA is TGTGCCAGCAGCCAAGATACCAGCCGGCCCTCGGGGGCCCAGTACTTC. It translates to CASSQDTSRPSGAQYF.

The CDR3 bases are TGTGCCAGCTCACCAATGGGGAACAATCAGCCCCAGCATTTT. Its translation: CASSPMGNNQPQHF. The V and J genes are TRBV18 and TRBJ1-5; D is unresolved. Germline CDR1 is KGHSH and CDR2 is LQKENI. This CDR3 has 14 residues. The ends were cut back, 2 bases at V and 3 bases at J, with 8 bases in the middle.

The rearrangement joins TRBV4-1 to TRBJ2-5, with 13 bases matching TRBD2. The CDR3 extends over 17 amino acids. The V segment lost 1 base and the J segment 13 bases; nucleotides outside the gene matches: 15. Germline loops: CDR1 MGHRA, CDR2 YSYEKL. This CDR3 is CASSQGLAGGSASLLYF. In DNA form, the CDR3 reads TGCGCCAGCAGCCAAGGACTAGCGGGGGGTTCCGCTTCCCTATTGTACTTC.

The chain joins TRBV6-6 to TRBJ2-2; D remains unclear. V gave up 3 bases and J gave up 5 bases, with 7 bases separating them. In germline, CDR1 is MNHNY, CDR2 SVGAGI (reference sequence). The CDR3 runs 13 residues. The DNA of the CDR3 is TGTGCCAGCAGTTATTGGGTAACCGGGGAGCTGTTTTTT. Its translation is CASSYWVTGELFF.

The CDR3 DNA reads TGCGCCAGCAGCTTGGGGGGGACAGGAAGCTCTGGGGCCAACGTCCTGACTTTC. Its translation: CASSLGGTGSSGANVLTF. The J gene is TRBJ2-6, the V gene TRBV5-1; 8 bases line up with TRBD1. Germline V gene data show CDR1 as SGHRS and CDR2 as YFSETQ. Losses at the gene ends were 0 bases for V and 0 bases for J; bases not matched to a gene: 5. The CDR3 spans 18 residues.

The chain links TRBV5-1 to TRBJ2-7; D possibly corresponds to TRBD1 (5 bases). From germline, CDR1 is SGHRS and CDR2 YFSETQ. This CDR3 contains 14 residues. V gave up 0 bases and J gave up 0 bases, with 7 bases separating them. The DNA for the CDR3 is TGCGCCAGCAGCTTGGACAGGAGCTCCTACGAGCAGTACTTC. Its protein product is CASSLDRSSYEQYF.

J is TRBJ1-2 and V is TRBV28; D is uncertain. Trimming shortened V by 3 bases and J by 2 bases, and 7 bases separated the two germline ends. Germline CDR1 and CDR2: MDHEN and SYDVKM. CDR3 size: 13 residues. The CDR3 spells CASSFFRNYGYTF. CDR3 DNA sequence: TGTGCCAGCAGTTTCTTTAGGAACTATGGCTACACCTTC.

V gene TRBV5-1 combines with J gene TRBJ2-3; D perhaps matches TRBD1 (6 bases). V lost 1 base, J lost 1 base, and 7 bases lay in between. The germline CDR1 and CDR2 sequences are SGHRS and YFSETQ. CDR3 length: 14 residues. CDR3 region: CASSLRQGTDTQYF. The CDR3 DNA reads as TGCGCCAGCAGCTTGCGACAGGGCACAGATACGCAGTATTTT.

The V call is TRBV4-3, the J call TRBJ2-3; possible D gene TRBD1, 5 bases. V was cut by 1 base and J by 1 base, with 15 bases left in between. This CDR3 has 17 residues. The germline V gene has CDR1 LGHNA and CDR2 YSLEER. CDR3 bases: TGCGCCAGCAGCCAAGCGACCACAGGTTTCGGCACAGATACGCAGTATTTT. Translating gives CASSQATTGFGTDTQYF.

This clone was seen once. CDR3: CASSLSGNTGELFF. DNA for the CDR3: TGTGCCAGTAGTCTAAGCGGGAACACCGGGGAGCTGTTTTTT. V is TRBV19 and J is TRBJ2-2; tentative D call: TRBD2 (5 bases). Germline V CDR1 and CDR2: LNHDA, SQIVND (reference sequence). Trimming removed 5 bases from V and 1 base from J, with 8 bases in between. The CDR3 covers 14 residues. Looking up the rest from reference TRBV19 and TRBJ2-2 gives the full variable domain: DGGITQSPKYLFRKEGQNVTLSCEQNLNHDAMYWYRQDPGQGLRLIYYSQIVNDFQKGDIAEGYSVSREKKESFPLTVTSAQKNPTAFYLCASSLSGNTGELFFGEGSRLTVL.

This chain joins TRBV29-1 and TRBJ2-2; D tentatively fits TRBD1 or TRBD2 (5 bases each). The V end lost 4 bases, the J end lost 2 bases, and 14 bases lay between the germline ends. The length of the CDR3 is 15 residues. From germline, CDR1 is SQVTM and CDR2 ANQGSEA. The CDR3 loop reads CSVVRGVSNTGELFF. The CDR3 DNA sequence: TGCAGCGTTGTAAGGGGAGTCAGTAACACCGGGGAGCTGTTTTTT.

The chain recombines TRBV6-1 with TRBJ1-4; 7 nucleotides agree with TRBD1. This CDR3 contains 15 residues. Germline lookup yields CDR1 MNHNS and CDR2 SASEGT. The ends lost 3 bases at V and 1 base at J; junction bases unmatched: 2. Written as DNA, the CDR3 is TGTGCCAGCAGTGACAGGGGGAGAACTAATGAAAAACTGTTTTTT. It codes for CASSDRGRTNEKLFF.

This chain links TRBV4-1 with TRBJ2-7; the D call may be TRBD1 or TRBD2 (5 bases each). V lost 5 bases to trimming and J lost 1 base, with 12 bases between them. The CDR3 runs to 14 residues. Germline loops: CDR1 MGHRA, CDR2 YSYEKL. The CDR3 protein is CASSRGVGSYEQYF. Here the CDR3 DNA reads TGCGCCAGCAGCAGGGGAGTCGGATCCTACGAGCAGTACTTC.

This clone appeared once. The chain recombines TRBV4-1 with TRBJ1-2; 7 bases map to TRBD1. The CDR3 consists of 16 residues. The ends lost 3 bases at V and 0 bases at J; junction bases unmatched: 7. Looked up from germline, CDR1 is MGHRA and CDR2 is YSYEKL. The CDR3 DNA is TGCGCCAGCAGCCATGAATCCGGGACAGCTAACTATGGCTACACCTTC. Its protein product is CASSHESGTANYGYTF.